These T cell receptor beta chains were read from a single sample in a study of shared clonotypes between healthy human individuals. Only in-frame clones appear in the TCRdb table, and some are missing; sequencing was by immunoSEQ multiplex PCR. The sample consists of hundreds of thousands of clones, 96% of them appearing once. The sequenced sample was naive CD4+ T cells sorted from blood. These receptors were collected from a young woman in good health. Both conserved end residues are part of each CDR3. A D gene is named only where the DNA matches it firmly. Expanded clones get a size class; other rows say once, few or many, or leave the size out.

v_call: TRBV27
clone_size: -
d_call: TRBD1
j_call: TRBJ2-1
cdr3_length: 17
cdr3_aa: CASSPYRDRGRSHEQFF
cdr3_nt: TGTGCCAGCAGTCCATACCGGGACAGGGGGCGCTCCCATGAGCAGTTCTTC

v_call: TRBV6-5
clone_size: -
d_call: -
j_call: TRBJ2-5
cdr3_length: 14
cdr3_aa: CASSYSGGQETQYF
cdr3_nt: TGTGCCAGCAGTTACTCAGGGGGCCAAGAGACCCAGTACTTC

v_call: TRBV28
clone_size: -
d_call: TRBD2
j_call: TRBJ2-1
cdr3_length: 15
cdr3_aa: CASSSGGLRNNEQFF
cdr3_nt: TGTGCCAGCAGTTCGGGGGGTCTAAGAAACAATGAGCAGTTCTTC

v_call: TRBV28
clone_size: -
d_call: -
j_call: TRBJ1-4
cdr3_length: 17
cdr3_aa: CASSLFRGAGRGEKLFF
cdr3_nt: TGTGCCAGCAGTTTATTTCGCGGGGCAGGTCGGGGTGAAAAACTGTTTTTT

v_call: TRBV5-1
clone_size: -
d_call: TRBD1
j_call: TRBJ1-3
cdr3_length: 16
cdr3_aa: CASSLGQGAPGNTIYF
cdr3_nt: TGCGCCAGCAGCTTGGGACAGGGGGCGCCCGGAAACACCATATATTTT

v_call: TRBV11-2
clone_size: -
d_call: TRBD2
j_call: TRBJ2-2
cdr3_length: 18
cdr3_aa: CASSLRLAAGGGTGELFF
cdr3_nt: TGTGCCAGCAGCCTACGCCTCGCGGCGGGCGGGGGAACCGGGGAGCTGTTTTTT

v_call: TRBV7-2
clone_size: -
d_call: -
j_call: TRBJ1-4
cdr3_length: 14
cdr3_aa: CASSLVAGREKLFF
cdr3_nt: TGTGCCAGCAGCTTAGTGGCAGGTCGGGAAAAACTGTTTTTT

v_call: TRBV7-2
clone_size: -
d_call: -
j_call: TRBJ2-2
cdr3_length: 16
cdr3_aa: CASSLGGSANTGELFF
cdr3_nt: TGTGCCAGCAGCTTAGGAGGGAGCGCGAACACCGGGGAGCTGTTTTTT

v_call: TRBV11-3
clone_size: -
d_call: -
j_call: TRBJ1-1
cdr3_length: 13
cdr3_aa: CASSLVRDTEAFF
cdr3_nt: TGTGCCAGTAGCCTGGTTCGAGACACTGAAGCTTTCTTT

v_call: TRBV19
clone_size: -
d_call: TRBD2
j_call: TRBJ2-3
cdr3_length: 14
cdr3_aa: CASKGEGSTDTQYF
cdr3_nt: TGTGCCAGTAAAGGGGAGGGGAGCACAGATACGCAGTATTTT

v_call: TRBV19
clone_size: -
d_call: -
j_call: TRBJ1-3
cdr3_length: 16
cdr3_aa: CASSIFRSISGNTIYF
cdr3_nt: TGTGCCAGTAGTATTTTCCGCTCAATCTCTGGAAACACCATATATTTT

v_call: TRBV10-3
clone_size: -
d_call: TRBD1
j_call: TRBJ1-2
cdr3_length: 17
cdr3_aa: CAISVGRTGDSNYGYTF
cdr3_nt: TGTGCCATCAGTGTAGGCCGGACAGGGGATTCCAACTATGGCTACACCTTC

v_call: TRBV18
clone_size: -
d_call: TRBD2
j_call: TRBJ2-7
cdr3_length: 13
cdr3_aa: CASSTGRAYEQYF
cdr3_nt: TGTGCCAGCTCAACCGGGAGGGCCTACGAGCAGTACTTC

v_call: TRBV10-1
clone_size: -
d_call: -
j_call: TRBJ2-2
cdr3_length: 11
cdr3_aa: CATSGTGELFF
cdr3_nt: TGCGCCACGAGCGGTACCGGGGAGCTGTTTTTT

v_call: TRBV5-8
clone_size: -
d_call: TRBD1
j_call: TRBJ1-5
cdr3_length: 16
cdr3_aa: CASSCLDRESNQPQHF
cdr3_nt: TGTGCCAGCAGCTGCCTGGACAGGGAAAGCAATCAGCCCCAGCATTTT

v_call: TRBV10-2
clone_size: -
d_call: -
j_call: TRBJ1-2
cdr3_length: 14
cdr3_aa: CASSESGDTGGYTF
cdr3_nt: TGCGCCAGCAGTGAGTCGGGCGACACTGGCGGCTACACCTTC

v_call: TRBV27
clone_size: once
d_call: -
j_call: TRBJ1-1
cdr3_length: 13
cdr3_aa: CASSLSPALGAFF
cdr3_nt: TGTGCCAGCAGTCTCTCCCCGGCCCTAGGGGCTTTCTTT

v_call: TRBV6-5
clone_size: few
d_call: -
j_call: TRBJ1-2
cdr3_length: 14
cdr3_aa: CASSYSDGPYGYTF
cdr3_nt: TGTGCCAGCAGTTACTCCGACGGACCCTATGGCTACACCTTC

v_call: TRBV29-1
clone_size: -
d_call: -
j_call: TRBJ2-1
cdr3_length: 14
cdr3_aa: CSVSGGPNYNEQFF
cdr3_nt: TGCAGCGTTTCCGGGGGGCCCAATTACAATGAGCAGTTCTTC

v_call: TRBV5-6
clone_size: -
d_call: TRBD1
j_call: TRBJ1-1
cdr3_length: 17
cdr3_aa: CASSLEGQGAPSTEAFF
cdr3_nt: TGTGCCAGCAGCTTGGAGGGACAGGGGGCCCCCAGCACTGAAGCTTTCTTT

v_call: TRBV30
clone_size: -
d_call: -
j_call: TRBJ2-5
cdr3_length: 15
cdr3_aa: CAWSGGEAVQETQYF
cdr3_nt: TGTGCCTGGAGCGGAGGGGAGGCGGTCCAAGAGACCCAGTACTTC

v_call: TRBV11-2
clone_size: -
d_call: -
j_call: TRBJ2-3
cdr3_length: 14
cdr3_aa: CASSFVLATDTQYF
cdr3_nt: TGTGCCAGCAGCTTCGTCCTAGCGACAGATACGCAGTATTTT

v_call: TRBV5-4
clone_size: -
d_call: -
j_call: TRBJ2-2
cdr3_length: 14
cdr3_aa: CASSLVAAEGELFF
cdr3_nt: TGTGCCAGCAGCTTGGTGGCCGCTGAGGGGGAGCTGTTTTTT

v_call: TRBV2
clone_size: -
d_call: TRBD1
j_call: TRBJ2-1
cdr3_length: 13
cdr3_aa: CASSRDRGHEQFF
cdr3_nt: TGTGCCAGCAGTCGGGACAGGGGGCACGAGCAGTTCTTC

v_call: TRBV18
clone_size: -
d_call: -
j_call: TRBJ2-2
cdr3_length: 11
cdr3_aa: CASSATGELFF
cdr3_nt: TGTGCCAGCTCCGCGACCGGGGAGCTGTTTTTT

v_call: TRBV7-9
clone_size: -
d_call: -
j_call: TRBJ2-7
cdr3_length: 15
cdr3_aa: CASSPRQVEGYEQYF
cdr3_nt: TGTGCCAGCAGCCCAAGGCAGGTTGAGGGCTACGAGCAGTACTTC

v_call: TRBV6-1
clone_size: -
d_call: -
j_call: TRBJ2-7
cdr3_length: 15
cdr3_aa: CASSEGGASSYEQYF
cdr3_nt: TGTGCCAGCAGCGAGGGGGGGGCGAGCTCCTACGAGCAGTACTTC

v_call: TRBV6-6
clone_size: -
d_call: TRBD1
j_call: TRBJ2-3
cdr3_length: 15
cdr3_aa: CASNRRDSRTDTQYF
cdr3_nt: TGTGCCAGCAACCGCCGGGACAGTCGCACAGATACGCAGTATTTT

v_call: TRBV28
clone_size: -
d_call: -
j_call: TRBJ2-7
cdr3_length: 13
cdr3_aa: CASRGGASHEQYF
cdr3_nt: TGTGCCAGCAGGGGCGGGGCTAGCCACGAGCAGTACTTC

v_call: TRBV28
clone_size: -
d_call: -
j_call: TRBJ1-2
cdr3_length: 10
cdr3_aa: CASRQGGYTF
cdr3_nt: TGTGCCAGCAGACAGGGTGGCTACACCTTC

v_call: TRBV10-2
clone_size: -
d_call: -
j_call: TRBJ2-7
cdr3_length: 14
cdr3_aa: CASSELTGRYEQYF
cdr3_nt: TGCGCCAGCAGTGAGCTGACAGGACGATACGAGCAGTACTTC

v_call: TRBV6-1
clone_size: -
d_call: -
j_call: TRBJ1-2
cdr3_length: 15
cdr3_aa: CASSEAGTTNYGYTF
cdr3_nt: TGTGCCAGCAGTGAAGCTGGGACAACAAACTATGGCTACACCTTC

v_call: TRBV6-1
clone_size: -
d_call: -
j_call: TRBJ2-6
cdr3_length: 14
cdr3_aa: CASSGGTGANVLTF
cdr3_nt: TGTGCCAGCAGCGGGGGTACTGGGGCCAACGTCCTGACTTTC

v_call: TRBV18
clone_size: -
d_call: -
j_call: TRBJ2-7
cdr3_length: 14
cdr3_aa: CASSDRDNSYEQYF
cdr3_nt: TGTGCCAGCTCAGACCGGGACAACTCCTACGAGCAGTACTTC

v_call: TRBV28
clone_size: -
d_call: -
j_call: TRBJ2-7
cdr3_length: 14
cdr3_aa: CASGNPTATYEQYF
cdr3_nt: TGTGCCAGTGGAAACCCGACAGCAACCTACGAGCAGTACTTC

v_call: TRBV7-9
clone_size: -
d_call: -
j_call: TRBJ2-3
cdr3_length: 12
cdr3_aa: CASTGYHDTQYF
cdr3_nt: TGTGCCAGCACCGGGTATCATGATACGCAGTATTTT

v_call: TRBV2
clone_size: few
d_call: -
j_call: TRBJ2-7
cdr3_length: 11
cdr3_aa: CATHGSYEQYF
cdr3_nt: TGTGCCACCCACGGATCCTACGAGCAGTACTTC

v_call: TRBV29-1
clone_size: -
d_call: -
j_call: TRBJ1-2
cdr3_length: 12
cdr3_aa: CSVEPILGGYTF
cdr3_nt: TGCAGCGTCGAACCCATCCTAGGTGGCTACACCTTC

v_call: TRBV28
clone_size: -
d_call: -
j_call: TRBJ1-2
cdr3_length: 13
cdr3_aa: CASNNFGVSGYTF
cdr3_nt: TGTGCCAGCAACAACTTCGGGGTTAGTGGCTACACCTTC

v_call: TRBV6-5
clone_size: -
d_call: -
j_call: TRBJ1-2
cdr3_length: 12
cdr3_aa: CASMGDNYGYTF
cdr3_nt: TGTGCCAGCATGGGGGACAACTATGGCTACACCTTC